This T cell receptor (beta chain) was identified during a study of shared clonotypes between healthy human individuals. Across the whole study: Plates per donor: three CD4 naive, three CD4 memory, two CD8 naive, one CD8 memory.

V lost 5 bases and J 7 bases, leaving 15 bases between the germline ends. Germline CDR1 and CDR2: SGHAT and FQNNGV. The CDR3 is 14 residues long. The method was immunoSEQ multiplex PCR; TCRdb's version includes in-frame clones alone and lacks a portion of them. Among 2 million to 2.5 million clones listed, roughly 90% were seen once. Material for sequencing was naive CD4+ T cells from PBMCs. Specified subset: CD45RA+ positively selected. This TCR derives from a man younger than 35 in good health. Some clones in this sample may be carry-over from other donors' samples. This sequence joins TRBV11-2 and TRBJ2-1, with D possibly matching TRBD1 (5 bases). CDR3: CASSLRGSWNEQFF. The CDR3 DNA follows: TGTGCCAGCAGCCTAAGGGGCTCGTGGAATGAGCAGTTCTTC.